This TCR beta chain comes out of a study of regulatory T cells in long-lasting Graves disease. Study observations and caveats: It was in persistent disease that TRBV28, TRBJ1-2 and TRBJ2-5 were favored.

This clonotype was picked up many times. Its antigen is undetermined. HTBI primers from iRepertoire and Arm-PCR of CDR3 regions yielded the TCR beta libraries. One entry per CDR3 protein, called by TCRdb with MiXCR from the multiplex PCR reads. The sample records 400,000 to 500,000 distinct CDR3 sequences, approximately 23% being singletons. Time point given: persistent/refractory GD, antithyroid drugs over 5 years with positive TRAb. From RNA extracted from PBMCs, the TCR library was made. The CDR3 runs to 14 residues. Germline CDR1 reads SGHTA; CDR2 reads FQGNSA. Trimming cost V 1 base and J 0 bases, with 6 bases left between them.

The chain is built from TRBV7-2 and TRBJ2-5; D gene uncertain. This receptor was taken from a female donor with Graves disease. The sample in question was peripheral blood mononuclear cells (PBMCs), obtained when the disease was refractory, from a patient treated with antithyroid drugs. CDR3 nucleotides: TGTGCCAGCAGCTTAGTGCCCGACCAAGAGACCCAGTACTTC. Translation gives CASSLVPDQETQYF.